This T cell receptor beta chain was profiled in a study of CD8 T cells in ankylosing spondylitis (dated by TCRdb to 2017 to 2019). For the study in its entirety: To find TCR variants linked to disease, the study profiled T cell receptor beta repertoires in ankylosing spondylitis patients and healthy donors. The whole study cohort included 85 to 120 healthy donors and about two dozen ankylosing spondylitis patients. Peripheral blood was sampled, and synovial fluid was also collected from ankylosing spondylitis patients. Broader findings and caveats from the paper: Some TCR beta motif variants had previously been reported in synovial fluid and blood of reactive arthritis patients, which suggested common disease-initiation mechanisms. A TCR beta motif made up of several highly homologous amino acid variants appeared to be characteristic of blood from ankylosing spondylitis patients. Significant enrichment of the disease-linked clones was reported in matched synovial fluid samples from ankylosing spondylitis patients. In peripheral blood, the disease-linked clones were found at relatively low frequencies and had a CD8+ phenotype.

These reads were obtained on an Illumina HiSeq 2500. Quantitative 5'-RACE with molecular barcodes was the method used to prepare the TCR beta libraries. The paper's processing steps were these. To identify disease-linked TCR variants, a new computational method was used, one built on a probabilistic model of VDJ rearrangement. Using fastp trimming at Q25 and MiXCR clonotype assembly, TCRdb reanalyzed the public sequencing data and kept in-frame beta chains. Each CDR3 protein gets just one entry, which takes the most common genes and DNA from the rows behind it. The V and J calls and clone size are TCRdb's, not the authors'. The sample contains about 240,000 distinct CDR3 sequences, 8% to 9.5% of them found a single time. The top ten clonotypes cover nearly 7% of the sample. The CDR3 measures 15 amino acids from cysteine to phenylalanine. This entry keeps only the CDR3 DNA: 45 bases, framed from base 1. CDR1 and CDR2 are read off the germline V gene as MDHEN and SYDVKM. The junction shows trimming of 5 bases on V and 7 bases on J, and the gene matches do not reach 11 bases of it.

This clonotype occurred many times. Its binding antigen is unknown. No quality values exist for individual bases; no much larger clone is one base distant. This clonotype was sampled from a male donor with ankylosing spondylitis or in good health (not recorded which). Sequencing input: blood, either unsorted or a sorted T cell fraction (not recorded which). This chain joins TRBV28 to TRBJ2-7; the central 10 bases match TRBD1. The nucleotide sequence reads as follows: TGTGCCAGCAGTCGCTCCGGGACAGGGGTATTGGAGCAGTACTTC. It codes for CASSRSGTGVLEQYF.